This TCR beta chain was sequenced in a study of T cells in Graves' hyperthyroidism and ophthalmopathy. CDR1 LGHDT and CDR2 YNNKEL come from the germline V gene (reference sequence). Trimming took 0 bases from V and 10 from J; bases not matched to a gene: 6. The CDR3 runs to 16 residues. TCR beta CDR3 sequences were amplified from RNA transcripts. HTBI primers were the set used in a first-round RT-PCR of the TCR CDR3. TCRdb itself ran the multiplex PCR reads through MiXCR, one entry per CDR3 protein. The repertoire holds about 250,000 distinct CDR3 sequences, with over 12% as singletons. Newly diagnosed hyperthyroidism patients aged 18 to 65 years had disease lasting under 2 months. Lactation, pregnancy, other autoimmune disease or uncontrolled infection excluded patients. This clonotype was counted at least ten times.

The chain is built from TRBV3-1 and TRBJ2-1; 13 bases line up with TRBD2. Sequencing input: blood. The source is a woman aged 45-65 years with Graves' hyperthyroidism that later progressed to Graves' ophthalmopathy. The CDR3 DNA is TGTGCCAGCAGCCAAGAAAGACTAGCGGGAGGTAACGAGCAGTTCTTC. Protein: CASSQERLAGGNEQFF.